The clone carrying this T cell receptor (beta chain) was observed at least ten times. The antigen remains undetermined. The data were produced by immunoSEQ multiplex PCR, yet TCRdb's version contains in-frame clones alone and is incomplete. This sample yields over 25,000 clones, of which around 80% are seen a single time; roughly 29% belongs to the top ten. The data are from a study of OX40 agonist ivuxolimab in advanced cancers. General study findings and limits: CD8+ T cells were the subset that, on average, had more expanded clones than CD4+.

Per germline, CDR1 SGDLS and CDR2 YYNGEE. The CDR3 contains 14 residues. V was trimmed by 3 bases and J by 3 bases, leaving 10 bases between them. Here the sequenced sample was CD4+ or CD8+ T cells sorted from blood, taken in a trial of the OX40 agonist ivuxolimab. This chain uses TRBV9 with TRBJ1-5; the D is unclear. This clonotype originated in an adult with an advanced solid tumor such as melanoma, head and neck, liver or kidney cancer. CDR3 residues: CASSDGRPNQPQHF. The CDR3 DNA reads as TGTGCCAGCAGCGATGGGAGGCCCAATCAGCCCCAGCATTTT.